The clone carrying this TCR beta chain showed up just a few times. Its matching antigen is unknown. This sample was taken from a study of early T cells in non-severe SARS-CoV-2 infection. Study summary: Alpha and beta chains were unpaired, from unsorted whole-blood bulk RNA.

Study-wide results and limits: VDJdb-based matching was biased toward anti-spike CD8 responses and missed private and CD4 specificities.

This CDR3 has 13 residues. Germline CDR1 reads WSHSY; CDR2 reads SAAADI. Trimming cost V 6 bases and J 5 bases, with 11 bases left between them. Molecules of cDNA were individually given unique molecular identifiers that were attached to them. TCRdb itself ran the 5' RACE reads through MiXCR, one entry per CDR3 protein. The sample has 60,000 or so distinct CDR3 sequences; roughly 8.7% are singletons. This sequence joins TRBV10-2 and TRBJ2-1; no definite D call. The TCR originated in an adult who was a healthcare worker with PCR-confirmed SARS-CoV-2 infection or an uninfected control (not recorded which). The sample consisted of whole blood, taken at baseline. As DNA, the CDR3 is TGCGCCAGCAGGGCCCTCACGAACAATGAGCAGTTCTTC. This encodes CASRALTNNEQFF.